This T cell receptor (beta chain) was recorded in a study of shared clonotypes between healthy human individuals. The junction had 5 bases not matched to a gene; V was cut back by 3 bases and J by 5 bases. CDR3 size: 14 residues. The germline CDR1 and CDR2 sequences are SEHNR and FQNEAQ (reference sequence). The assay was immunoSEQ multiplex PCR, and TCRdb's table has in-frame clones only and misses some. The data contain 850,000 to 1,200,000 clones, roughly 70% of them singletons. In the case of this clone: Its specificity is not known. The same CDR3 also results from other DNA sequences found in this sample.

Points from the study as a whole: Clonotypes shared by all four sorted-subset donors had higher generation probabilities than non-shared clonotypes.

The TCR sequence derives from a young man in good health. The sequencing sample was made of memory CD4+ T cells sorted from blood. Subset specified: CD45RA-negative fraction. The rearrangement uses TRBV7-9 and TRBJ2-5; 8 nucleotides line up with TRBD1. CDR3 in DNA: TGTGCCAGCAGCTTGGGCACAGGGGGGGAGACCCAGTACTTC. Translation gives CASSLGTGGETQYF.